A single TCR beta chain is shown here with its context. The antigen remains unidentified. V lost 1 base, J lost 3 bases, and 6 bases lay in between. This CDR3 region has 13 residues. Germline lookup yields CDR1 SEHNR and CDR2 FQNEAQ (reference sequence). This entry is derived from a study of cytomegalovirus exposure and HLA in healthy donors. Study-wide findings and caveats: Investigators reported fewer than 200 TCR beta chains as tied to cytomegalovirus. The records held CMV serostatus as the only immune exposure information.

The donors comprised healthy bone marrow donors. The study ran its PCR with 60 Vbeta and 13 Jbeta primers. TCRdb's copy holds only in-frame clones and misses some; the assay was immunoSEQ multiplex PCR. The top ten hold 4.5% to 7% of the sample, which has about 82,000 clones, under 80% seen once. The sequence was obtained from a male donor in good health and CMV-seropositive. Input material: PBMCs. V gene TRBV7-9 combines with J gene TRBJ1-1; D is possibly TRBD1 (5 bases). CDR3 loop: CASSLEGDTEAFF. In nucleotides, the CDR3 is TGTGCCAGCAGCTTAGAAGGGGACACTGAAGCTTTCTTT.